The sequence of this T cell receptor beta chain was determined in a study of blood T cell repertoires in COVID-19. Study information: The analysed material was cDNA or gDNA that came from T cells, B-cell-depleted T cells, or PBMCs.

V trimming: 2 bases; J trimming: 3 bases; junction bases outside the gene matches: 5. Germline V gene sequence: CDR1 MGHRA, CDR2 YSYEKL. The CDR3 loop spans 16 amino acids. In the source study's methods: It was from reference gene primer amplification that nucleated cell counts were estimated. Produced via immunoSEQ multiplex PCR; TCRdb's table is partial and in-frame only. The D gene and trimming were derived from the DNA, and the V and J assignments and clone size from that table. In the table there are 150,000 to 200,000 clones, about 85% of which are singletons. This receptor was obtained from a woman aged 80 or over with acute or convalescent COVID-19. The sequenced sample consisted of peripheral blood. V is TRBV4-1 and J is TRBJ1-3; 9 bases map to TRBD1. The CDR3 loop is CASSQTPGQGGNTIYF. The CDR3 coding sequence is TGCGCCAGCAGCCAAACGCCGGGACAGGGTGGAAACACCATATATTTT.